The clone carrying this TCR beta chain has a count of ten or more. The data originate from a study of CD8 T cells in ankylosing spondylitis. CDR1 is SQVTM and CDR2 is ANQGSEA in the germline V gene. The V and J ends lost 4 bases and 3 bases respectively, with 10 bases between them. The CDR3 is 12 amino acids. TCRdb re-derived calls from the 5' RACE reads in MiXCR, one entry per CDR3 protein. The sample has under 300,000 distinct CDR3 sequences, about 10% seen once. The J gene is TRBJ2-7, the V gene TRBV29-1; D is unclear. The receptor was isolated from a male donor with ankylosing spondylitis or in good health (not recorded which). Input material: blood, either unsorted or a sorted T cell fraction (not recorded which). CDR3 sequence: CSVGEPYYEQYF. CDR3 bases: TGCAGCGTTGGAGAGCCTTACTACGAGCAGTACTTC.